Shown below are 17 T cell receptor beta chains from a single sample sequenced in a study of spatial heterogeneity in lung cancer. MiXCR was run by TCRdb on the 5' RACE reads, yielding one entry per CDR3 protein. The sample yields some 54,000 distinct CDR3 sequences, roughly 7% seen once. Time point given: blood at routine non-recurrence follow-up after resection. Sequencing was performed on whole RNA extracted from tumor and nontumor lung tissue, or from frozen PBMC, and the material was left unsorted. The input for sequencing was PBMCs, taken at follow-up. All receptors come from a female donor with early-stage non-small cell lung cancer.

This clonotype was counted only a few times. The chain has TRBV2 and TRBJ1-2; D ambiguous. The CDR3 sequence is 13 residues long. Per germline, CDR1 SNHLY and CDR2 FYNNEI. V was cut by 6 bases and J by 2 bases, with 10 bases left in between. DNA of the CDR3: TGTGCCAGCAGGGCCTACGAAAACTATGGCTACACCTTC. Translating it yields CASRAYENYGYTF.

The J gene is TRBJ1-5, the V gene TRBV6-2 or TRBV6-3, with a tentative D call TRBD1 (5 bases). V shed 7 bases and J shed 7 bases, with 17 bases lying between them. The CDR3 length is 14 residues. CDR1 and CDR2 from the germline V gene are MNHEY and SVGEGT. The CDR3 DNA follows: TGTGCCAGCACCTTACGGGGCGGGGGACAGCCCCAGCATTTT. Translating it yields CASTLRGGGQPQHF.

This clonotype has ten or more counts. The gene calls are TRBV11-2 and TRBJ1-2; perhaps TRBD1 as D (5 bases). The CDR3 is made up of 14 amino acids. V lost 5 bases, J lost 3 bases, and 13 bases lay in between. Germline V lookup: CDR1 SGHAT, CDR2 FQNNGV. Here the CDR3 DNA reads TGTGCCAGCAGCCCACCGAGACAGTACTATGGCTACACCTTC. This translates into CASSPPRQYYGYTF.

There are many counts of this clonotype. CDR3 amino acids: CAISSTGFHEQYF. The DNA of the CDR3 is TGTGCCATCAGTTCGACAGGGTTCCACGAGCAGTACTTC. The chain has TRBV10-3 and TRBJ2-7; 7 positions match TRBD1. The CDR3 runs 13 residues. The germline gives CDR1 ENHRY, CDR2 SYGVKD. The V segment lost 5 bases and the J segment 5 bases; nucleotides outside the gene matches: 6.

This chain joins TRBV25-1 and TRBJ1-2; maybe TRBD1 (5 bases). Germline V CDR1 and CDR2: MGHDK, SYGVNS. The length of the CDR3 is 14 residues. Trimming left V 1 base short and J 4 bases short, with 10 bases between. In DNA, the CDR3 is TGTGCCAGCAGTGAATTGTCCGGGGCCTATGGCTACACCTTC. Translating gives CASSELSGAYGYTF.

This clonotype occurred many times. The chain couples TRBV5-1 to TRBJ2-5, with a tentative D call TRBD2 (5 bases). The CDR3 covers 14 residues. The V end was cut by 4 bases, the J end by 4 bases, with 14 bases between. The germline CDR1 and CDR2 sequences are SGHRS and YFSETQ. CDR3: CASSPYTSRETQYF. The CDR3 DNA follows: TGCGCCAGCAGCCCGTACACTAGTCGAGAGACCCAGTACTTC.

This clonotype has ten or more counts. V gene TRBV6-2 or TRBV6-3 combines with J gene TRBJ2-3; D is unresolved. The CDR3 is 14 amino acids. Trimming took 6 bases from V and 2 from J, leaving 12 bases between them. Germline V gives CDR1 MNHEY, CDR2 SVGEGT. The CDR3 spells CASSHRVYTDTQYF. CDR3 nucleotides: TGTGCCAGCAGCCATCGTGTGTACACAGATACGCAGTATTTT.

This clonotype was detected many times. V gene TRBV27 combines with J gene TRBJ2-5; D possibly uses TRBD1 or TRBD2 (5 bases each). Germline assignment: CDR1 MNHEY and CDR2 SMNVEV (reference sequence). CDR3 length equals 13 residues. Trimming took 4 bases from V and 7 from J, leaving 13 bases between them. The CDR3 reads CASSWGSSGTQYF. Written as DNA, the CDR3 is TGTGCCAGCAGTTGGGGGAGTTCAGGGACCCAGTACTTC.

The table lists this clonotype with a few counts. The V call is TRBV11-2, the J call TRBJ1-2; no clear D gene. Germline lookup yields CDR1 SGHAT and CDR2 FQNNGV. There are 15 residues in the CDR3. Between the trimmed V and J ends, which lost 0 bases and 1 base, there was a span of 9 bases. The CDR3 nucleotides read TGTGCCAGCAGCTTAGAGGGCAGTAGTAACTATGGCTACACCTTC. Amino acids: CASSLEGSSNYGYTF.

This clonotype was observed a few times. CDR3 loop: CASSRGRDRDSPLHF. The CDR3 DNA follows: TGTGCCAGCAGCCGCGGACGGGACAGGGACTCACCCCTCCACTTT. This rearrangement joins TRBV5-4 to TRBJ1-6; TRBD1 aligns across 9 bases. The CDR3 runs to 15 residues. Germline-derived CDR1 and CDR2 are SGHNT and YYREEE (reference sequence). After removal of 4 bases from V and 10 bases from J, the junction contained 9 bases not matched to a gene.

This clonotype was recorded a few times. The J gene is TRBJ2-1, the V gene TRBV13; tentative D call: TRBD1 (6 bases). The CDR3 consists of 13 residues. In germline, CDR1 is PRHDT, CDR2 FYEKMQ (reference sequence). Trimming took off 5 bases at V and 3 bases at J, with 8 bases between the two ends. CDR3 protein: CASSNRVYNEQFF. In nucleotides, the CDR3 is TGTGCCAGCAGCAACAGGGTCTACAATGAGCAGTTCTTC.

There are many counts of this clonotype. The rearrangement links TRBV7-9 to TRBJ2-3, with D maybe TRBD2 (6 bases). Trimming pared 4 bases from V and 3 bases from J, leaving 11 bases between. The CDR3 covers 14 residues. From germline, CDR1 is SEHNR and CDR2 FQNEAQ (reference sequence). CDR3 loop: CASSWGEGTDTQYF. The CDR3 bases are TGTGCCAGCAGCTGGGGGGAAGGGACAGATACGCAGTATTTT.

This clonotype was seen many times. This chain uses TRBV5-1 with TRBJ2-1; 12 bases are a match to TRBD2. The CDR3 runs 16 residues. V dropped 1 base and J dropped 6; count of bases not matched to a gene: 5. The V gene's germline CDR1 is SGHRS and CDR2 YFSETQ. The CDR3 DNA reads as TGCGCCAGCAGCTTGCCTCCTAGCGGGGGGGCCAATGAGCAGTTCTTC. Translated: CASSLPPSGGANEQFF.

This clonotype was counted between two and nine times. The gene calls are TRBV24-1 and TRBJ1-1; D is ambiguous. Germline V gene lookup returns CDR1 KGHDR and CDR2 SFDVKD. Between the trimmed V and J ends, which lost 2 bases and 7 bases, there was a span of 7 bases. The CDR3 length is 12 residues. CDR3 loop: CATSDSGVEAFF. The CDR3 nucleotides are TGTGCCACCAGTGATTCGGGAGTTGAAGCTTTCTTT.

The chain links TRBV27 to TRBJ1-4; D remains ambiguous. The CDR3 extends over 16 amino acids. Germline loops: CDR1 MNHEY, CDR2 SMNVEV (reference sequence). The germline V and J ends were trimmed by 5 bases and 5 bases, with 18 bases remaining between them. The CDR3 region is CASSTFYGTFNEKLFF. The DNA of the CDR3 is TGTGCCAGCAGTACCTTTTACGGAACCTTCAATGAAAAACTGTTTTTT.

Only a few counts were recorded for this clonotype. The chain employs TRBV20-1 and TRBJ2-3; D tentatively fits TRBD1 or TRBD2 (5 bases each). This CDR3 is built from 14 residues. Germline values: CDR1 DFQATT, CDR2 SNEGSKA (reference sequence). V was trimmed by 6 bases and J by 2 bases, leaving 15 bases between them. For the CDR3, the DNA is TGCAGTGCCGGGGACGGGTGGTACACAGATACGCAGTATTTT. Residues: CSAGDGWYTDTQYF.

The sample holds many counts of this clonotype. J is TRBJ1-2 and V is TRBV24-1, with TRBD1 matching over 10 bases. CDR1 and CDR2 from the germline V gene are KGHDR and SFDVKD. The CDR3 consists of 15 residues. The V and J ends lost 3 bases and 2 bases, in that order; junction bases with no gene match: 2. The CDR3 is CATSDPGQGNYGYTF. CDR3 nucleotides: TGTGCCACCAGTGATCCGGGACAGGGGAACTATGGCTACACCTTC.